This T cell receptor (beta chain) was sequenced in a study of quantifying T cell responses using KT2 cells. Overall study context: cDNA was made from DNase-treated RNA using alpha and beta constant primers. Whole-study findings and limits: Input KT2 cell number predicted KT2 alpha and beta sequence counts linearly over several orders of magnitude.

This clonotype appeared a few times. As yet, its antigen is unknown. Different KT2-to-PBMC ratios were created with a constant PBMC count. An oligo carrying a UMI was ligated to the cDNA 3' end. The first PCR ran approximately 4 cycles with an equimolar RC1.1 and RC1.2 beta primer mix. TCRdb called the UMI-ligation and nested PCR reads again in MiXCR, with one record for every CDR3 protein. This table has some 34,000 distinct CDR3 sequences, 10% appearing once. There are 15 residues in the CDR3. The germline V gene has CDR1 WSHSY and CDR2 SAAADI. V shed 0 bases, J shed 6 bases, and the junction held 2 bases outside the gene matches.

The chain employs TRBV10-2 and TRBJ2-3; 11 bases align to TRBD2. Input material: PBMCs spiked with cells of the T cell clone KT2. This sequence originates from a human donor. The CDR3 nucleotides read TGCGCCAGCAGTGAGTCCTGGACTAGCGGGGATACGCAGTATTTT. Translated: CASSESWTSGDTQYF.